The rows below give T cell receptor beta chains drawn from one sample of a study of blood T cells in healthy people across ages. TCRdb used MiXCR to reprocess the 5' RACE reads, holding one entry per CDR3 protein. The data hold 780,000 or so distinct CDR3 sequences, with 25% observed a single time. The sample was also linked to a second study, of T cells of mothers and their children.

Specimen: blood. These receptors were obtained from a boy younger than 18 in good health. The CDR3 runs from the conserved cysteine through the conserved F or W. D genes are given only for firm matches. Only some rows state a clone size, as once, few, many or a class for expanded clones.

d_gene: NA; j_gene: TRBJ2-1; v_gene: TRBV9; abundance: few; CDR3aa: CASTVATEYNEQFF; CDR3nt: TGTGCCAGCACCGTGGCGACGGAGTACAATGAGCAGTTCTTC
d_gene: TRBD1; j_gene: TRBJ1-2; v_gene: TRBV5-1; abundance: few; CDR3aa: CASSLRDRGLQRNYGYTF; CDR3nt: TGCGCCAGCAGCCTCCGGGACAGGGGGTTACAGAGGAACTATGGCTACACCTTC
d_gene: TRBD1; j_gene: TRBJ2-5; v_gene: TRBV29-1; abundance: few; CDR3aa: CSGGQGSQETQYF; CDR3nt: TGCAGCGGGGGACAGGGATCTCAAGAGACCCAGTACTTC
d_gene: TRBD1; j_gene: TRBJ2-7; v_gene: TRBV5-6; abundance: few; CDR3aa: CASCLGQPDSYEQYF; CDR3nt: TGTGCCAGCTGCTTGGGACAGCCAGACTCCTACGAGCAGTACTTC
d_gene: NA; j_gene: TRBJ2-2; v_gene: TRBV6-6; abundance: few; CDR3aa: CASTRGDGELFF; CDR3nt: TGTGCCAGCACAAGGGGGGACGGGGAGCTGTTTTTT
d_gene: TRBD1; j_gene: TRBJ2-7; v_gene: TRBV6-5; abundance: few; CDR3aa: CASSYASGGSYEQYF; CDR3nt: TGTGCCAGCAGTTATGCGTCAGGGGGCTCCTACGAGCAGTACTTC
d_gene: NA; j_gene: TRBJ2-7; v_gene: TRBV20-1; abundance: few; CDR3aa: CSARGIYYEQYF; CDR3nt: TGCAGTGCCCGAGGGATCTACTACGAGCAGTACTTC
d_gene: TRBD1; j_gene: TRBJ2-1; v_gene: TRBV7-8; abundance: many; CDR3aa: CASSSPGQRNEQFF; CDR3nt: TGTGCCAGCAGCTCTCCGGGACAGAGGAATGAGCAGTTCTTC
d_gene: TRBD2; j_gene: TRBJ2-1; v_gene: TRBV6-5; abundance: NA; CDR3aa: CASSPGTSGRPRGFF; CDR3nt: TGTGCCAGCAGTCCCGGGACTAGCGGGAGGCCGAGGGGGTTCTTC
d_gene: TRBD1; j_gene: TRBJ2-5; v_gene: TRBV20-1; abundance: few; CDR3aa: CSARPEWVGQGLATQYF; CDR3nt: TGCAGTGCTAGACCCGAATGGGTGGGACAGGGGTTGGCGACCCAGTACTTC